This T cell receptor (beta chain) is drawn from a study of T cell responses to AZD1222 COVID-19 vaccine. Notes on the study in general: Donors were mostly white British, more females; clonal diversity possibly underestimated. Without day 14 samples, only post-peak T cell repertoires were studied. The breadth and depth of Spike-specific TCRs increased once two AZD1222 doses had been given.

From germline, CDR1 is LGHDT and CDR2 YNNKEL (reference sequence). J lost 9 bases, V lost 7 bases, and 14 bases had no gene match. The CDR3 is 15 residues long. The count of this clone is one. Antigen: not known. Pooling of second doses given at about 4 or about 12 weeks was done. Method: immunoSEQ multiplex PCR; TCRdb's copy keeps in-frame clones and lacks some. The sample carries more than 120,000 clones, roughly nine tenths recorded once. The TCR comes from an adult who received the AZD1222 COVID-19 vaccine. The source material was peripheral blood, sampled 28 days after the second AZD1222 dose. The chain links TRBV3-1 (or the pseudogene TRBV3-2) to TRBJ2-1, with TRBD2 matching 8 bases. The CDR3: CASTEGLVQIGEQFF. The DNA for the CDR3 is TGTGCCAGCACCGAGGGACTAGTTCAGATCGGTGAGCAGTTCTTC.